These 13 T cell receptor beta chains were all obtained from the same sample, sequenced in a study of cytomegalovirus exposure and HLA in healthy donors. 13 Jbeta primers and 60 Vbeta primers were used for the PCR. Profiled with immunoSEQ multiplex PCR; TCRdb holds only in-frame clones, not every one. The repertoire has 120,000 to 150,000 clones, less than 65% of them found once; the top ten carry about 2.9%. Sample: PBMCs. The receptors were gathered from a woman aged 25 to 39 in good health and CMV-seropositive.

This chain links TRBV5-4 with TRBJ1-1, with a tentative D call TRBD1 (5 bases). The germline gives CDR1 SGHNT, CDR2 YYREEE (reference sequence). The CDR3 consists of 16 residues. Trimming took off 2 bases at V and 1 base at J, with 15 bases between the two ends. The CDR3 is CASSFGGSQGNTEAFF. For the CDR3, the DNA is TGTGCCAGCAGCTTCGGGGGAAGCCAGGGGAACACTGAAGCTTTCTTT.

The V gene is TRBV13, the J gene TRBJ1-2; 8 nucleotides agree with TRBD1. This CDR3 has 12 residues. CDR1 PRHDT and CDR2 FYEKMQ come from the germline V gene (reference sequence). The V segment lost 5 bases and the J segment 7 bases; nucleotides outside the gene matches: 3. The CDR3 is CASSPGTGGYTF. The CDR3 nucleotides read TGTGCCAGCAGCCCAGGGACAGGTGGCTACACCTTC.

J is TRBJ2-1 and V is TRBV13, with TRBD1 as a possible D gene (7 bases). The ends were cut back, 7 bases at V and 7 bases at J, with 14 bases in the middle. Germline CDR1 is PRHDT and CDR2 is FYEKMQ (reference sequence). This CDR3 has 13 amino acids. The CDR3 is CASKAGGRNEQFF. CDR3 DNA: TGTGCCAGCAAAGCAGGGGGGCGGAATGAGCAGTTCTTC.

The CDR3 DNA is TGTGCCAGCAGCGCCGCCGGGTCCCCCCACGGCTATGGCTACACCTTC. Encoded protein: CASSAAGSPHGYGYTF. The genes are TRBV9 and TRBJ1-2; no clear D gene. The CDR3 length is 16 residues. V was trimmed by 3 bases and J by 4 bases, leaving 19 bases between them. Germline V gene sequence: CDR1 SGDLS, CDR2 YYNGEE.

The chain carries TRBV30 and TRBJ2-1; D is unclear. The CDR3 runs 15 residues. V dropped 3 bases and J dropped 4 bases, with 16 bases sitting between them. In germline, CDR1 is GTSNPN, CDR2 SVGIG (reference sequence). CDR3 loop: CAWSRLGGSYNEQFF. The CDR3 region has the DNA TGTGCCTGGAGCCGTCTCGGTGGTTCGTACAATGAGCAGTTCTTC.

The rearrangement links TRBV27 to TRBJ2-7; D ambiguous. The CDR3 totals 14 residues. Deletions cut 3 bases from V and 2 bases from J, with 11 bases between. Germline-derived CDR1 and CDR2 are MNHEY and SMNVEV (reference sequence). For the CDR3, the DNA is TGTGCCAGCAGTTTGGCATTCAAGACCTACGAGCAGTACTTC. Protein sequence: CASSLAFKTYEQYF.

This clone was seen more than once but under ten times. This sample includes further DNA sequences coding for the same CDR3. The chain links TRBV5-6 to TRBJ1-5, with a weak D call TRBD1 (6 bases). Germline lookup yields CDR1 SGHDT and CDR2 YYEEEE. The CDR3 loop spans 17 amino acids. Trimming pared 0 bases from V and 0 bases from J, leaving 13 bases between. The chain's CDR3 is CASSLARGINSNQPQHF. CDR3 bases: TGTGCCAGCAGCTTGGCCAGGGGAATCAATAGCAATCAGCCCCAGCATTTT. Complete variable domain (other parts from reference TRBV5-6 and TRBJ1-5): DAGVTQSPTHLIKTRGQQVTLRCSPKSGHDTVSWYQQALGQGPQFIFQYYEEEERQRGNFPDRFSGHQFPNYSSELNVNALLLGDSALYLCASSLARGINSNQPQHFGDGTRLSIL.

V and J are TRBV6-5 and TRBJ1-3; D uncertain. The germline V and J ends were trimmed by 4 bases and 1 base, with 5 bases remaining between them. Germline V gene data show CDR1 as MNHEY and CDR2 as SVGAGI. The CDR3 length is 13 residues. The CDR3 DNA follows: TGTGCCAGCAGTTGGCGGTCTGGAAACACCATATATTTT. This gives the protein CASSWRSGNTIYF.

This chain links TRBV29-1 with TRBJ2-7; TRBD1 agrees at 7 bases. CDR1 and CDR2 from the germline V gene are SQVTM and ANQGSEA. The CDR3 length is 17 residues. Trimming cost V 3 bases and J 7 bases; bases outside gene matches: 21. The CDR3 nucleotides are TGCAGCGTTGAGAGGGGGCAGGAGAGGAAGTTTTCGCGTGAGCAGTACTTC. The encoded protein is CSVERGQERKFSREQYF.

The V gene is TRBV5-5, the J gene TRBJ2-7; 8 positions agree with TRBD1. Germline V gene sequence: CDR1 SGHKS, CDR2 YYEKEE (reference sequence). This CDR3 is built from 15 residues. The V and J ends lost 1 base and 3 bases, in that order; junction bases with no gene match: 6. The CDR3 is CASSLWTGPNYEQYF. CDR3 in DNA: TGTGCCAGCAGCTTGTGGACAGGGCCCAACTACGAGCAGTACTTC.

With respect to this clone: The junction departs from germline at one end; a sequencing error may be responsible. The DNA of the CDR3 is TGCGCCAGCGGACCATTTAGCGGGCCCGAGCTCTTC. It encodes CASGPFSGPELF. V gene TRBV5-1 combines with J gene TRBJ2-1; 7 positions match TRBD2. The CDR3 spans 12 residues. The germline gives CDR1 SGHRS, CDR2 YFSETQ.

In its sample, this clone was seen once. V usage is TRBV7-9 and J usage is TRBJ1-1; D perhaps matches TRBD1 (5 bases). The germline V and J ends were trimmed by 4 bases and 2 bases, with 11 bases remaining between them. CDR3 size: 14 residues. CDR1 SEHNR and CDR2 FQNEAQ come from the germline V gene (reference sequence). The CDR3 sequence: CASSSRQLNTEAFF. The CDR3 DNA reads TGTGCCAGCAGCTCGAGACAGTTAAACACTGAAGCTTTCTTT.

This clone has only a few counts. The genes are TRBV5-1 and TRBJ1-2, with a tentative D call TRBD1 (5 bases). The germline CDR1 and CDR2 sequences are SGHRS and YFSETQ. V was cut by 5 bases and J by 3 bases, with 8 bases left in between. The CDR3 contains 12 residues. The chain's CDR3 is CASSWGDYGYTF. The CDR3 region has the DNA TGCGCCAGCAGTTGGGGGGACTATGGCTACACCTTC.